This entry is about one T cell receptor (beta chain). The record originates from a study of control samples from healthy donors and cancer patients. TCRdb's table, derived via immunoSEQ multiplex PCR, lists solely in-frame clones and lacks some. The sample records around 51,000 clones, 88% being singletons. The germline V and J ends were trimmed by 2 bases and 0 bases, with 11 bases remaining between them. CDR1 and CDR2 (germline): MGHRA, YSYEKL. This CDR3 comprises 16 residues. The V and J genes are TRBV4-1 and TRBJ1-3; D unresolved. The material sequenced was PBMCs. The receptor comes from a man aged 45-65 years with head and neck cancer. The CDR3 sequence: CASSQWGGRSGNTIYF. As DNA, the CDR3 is TGCGCCAGCAGCCAATGGGGAGGGCGCTCTGGAAACACCATATATTTT.